The 5 T cell receptor beta chains listed next were all sequenced from one sample in a study of blood T cells in healthy people across ages. Primers used in a second PCR of about 6 to 11 cycles were a sample-barcoded 5' primer and a J-beta primer mix. TCRdb processed the 5' RACE reads anew with MiXCR; each CDR3 protein has one entry. The table shows some 790,000 distinct CDR3 sequences, with under 30% occurring only once. Input material: blood. Source of these receptors: a woman older than 75 in good health.

The chain links TRBV11-3 to TRBJ2-3; 7 bases are shared with TRBD2. Germline V gives CDR1 SGHNT, CDR2 YENEEA. The CDR3 spans 13 residues. After removal of 8 bases from V and 0 bases from J, the junction contained 2 bases not matched to a gene. The CDR3 DNA reads as TGTGCCAGCGGGCGGGGGAGCACAGATACGCAGTATTTT. Translating gives CASGRGSTDTQYF.

This clonotype was recorded at least ten times. This sequence joins TRBV5-1 and TRBJ1-2; 12 bases are shared with TRBD1. The CDR3 has 15 residues. The trim removed 0 bases at V and 8 bases at J, leaving 5 bases unmatched. Germline CDR1 reads SGHRS; CDR2 reads YFSETQ. CDR3 region: CASSLEGTGGVGYTF. CDR3 DNA: TGCGCCAGCAGCTTGGAGGGGACAGGGGGCGTCGGCTACACCTTC.

Concerning this clonotype itself: A much bigger clone sits one base away, suggesting this may be a read error. The chain carries TRBV27 and TRBJ2-5; no firm D call. With 1 base removed from V and 12 bases from J, the gap between germline ends came to 9 bases. Germline-derived CDR1 and CDR2 are MNHEY and SMNVEV (reference sequence). There are 11 residues in the CDR3. CDR3 nucleotide sequence: TGTGCCAGCAGTTTATTAGGGCGGAAGTACTTC. This encodes CASSLLGRKYF.

This clonotype appeared a few times. This chain uses TRBV9 with TRBJ1-2; the D gene is possibly TRBD1 (6 bases). CDR3 length equals 15 residues. The germline V gene has CDR1 SGDLS and CDR2 YYNGEE. Deletions cut 0 bases from V and 8 bases from J, with 17 bases between. The CDR3 reads CASSVGVGTMEGYTF. The CDR3 DNA is TGTGCCAGCAGCGTAGGTGTAGGGACAATGGAAGGCTACACCTTC.

This clonotype was counted once. This chain links TRBV29-1 with TRBJ1-2, with 8 bases lining up with TRBD1. The CDR3 spans 14 residues. With V trimmed by 8 bases and J by 4 bases, 12 bases remained unmatched. Germline assignment: CDR1 SQVTM and CDR2 ANQGSEA. As DNA, the CDR3 is TGCAGCACCGGGGCAGGGGGCCTTTCCTATGGCTACACCTTC. It specifies CSTGAGGLSYGYTF. Drawing the rest from reference TRBV29-1 and TRBJ1-2, the complete variable domain is SAVISQKPSRDICQRGTSLTIQCQVDSQVTMMFWYRQQPGQSLTLIATANQGSEATYESGFVIDKFPISRPNLTFSTLTVSNMSPEDSSIYLCSTGAGGLSYGYTFGSGTRLTVV.